A selection of T cell receptor beta chains follows, all from one sample in a study of cytomegalovirus exposure and HLA in healthy donors. TCRdb's table, derived via immunoSEQ multiplex PCR, lists solely in-frame clones and lacks some. The table shows approximately 120,000 clones, with 73% occurring only once. Sequencing was performed on PBMCs. Every receptor here comes from a man aged 35 to 55 in good health and CMV-seronegative. The CDR3 runs from the conserved cysteine through the conserved F or W. Fields, in order: V gene, J gene, clone size, D gene, CDR3 DNA, CDR3 protein. A D gene is named only where the DNA matches it firmly. Size values are once, few and many counts, or a class for expanded clones, and some rows have none.

V: TRBV7-9
J: TRBJ1-5
size: NA
D: TRBD1
DNA: TGTGCCAGCAGCTTAACAGGGGATCAGCCCCAGCATTTT
CDR3: CASSLTGDQPQHF

V: TRBV5-8
J: TRBJ2-3
size: NA
D: TRBD1
DNA: TGTGCCAGCAGCTCGAGGGGGCTCAAAGAGGATACGCAGTATTTT
CDR3: CASSSRGLKEDTQYF

V: TRBV7-9
J: TRBJ1-1
size: few
D: TRBD1
DNA: TGTGCCAGCAGTTCCCAGACAGGGGTCTTTGGCACTGAAGCTTTCTTT
CDR3: CASSSQTGVFGTEAFF

V: TRBV7-6
J: TRBJ2-5
size: NA
D: TRBD1
DNA: TGTGCCAGCAGCTTAGAGGGGGCTTTGGTAGAGACCCAGTACTTC
CDR3: CASSLEGALVETQYF

V: TRBV7-3
J: TRBJ2-1
size: NA
D: TRBD2
DNA: TGTGCCAGCAGCCTAGCGGGGGAACGGAATGAGCAGTTCTTC
CDR3: CASSLAGERNEQFF

V: TRBV2
J: TRBJ1-1
size: few
D: NA
DNA: TGTGCCAGCAGTGGGGAGAGGAACACTGAAGCTTTCTTT
CDR3: CASSGERNTEAFF

V: TRBV2
J: TRBJ1-3
size: NA
D: NA
DNA: TGTGCCCATAAAGGGAGTCCTGGAAACACCATATATTTT
CDR3: CAHKGSPGNTIYF

V: TRBV10-3
J: TRBJ1-6
size: NA
D: NA
DNA: TGTGCCATCAGTGAGTCACAGGGTGGAGGTGGAACCCTCCACTTT
CDR3: CAISESQGGGGTLHF

V: TRBV15
J: TRBJ2-7
size: NA
D: TRBD1
DNA: TGTGCCACCAGCAGAGATTGGGGACAGCCCTACGAGCAGTACTTC
CDR3: CATSRDWGQPYEQYF

V: TRBV27
J: TRBJ2-7
size: NA
D: NA
DNA: TGTGCCAGCAGTCGAAACGTTGGGGAGGAGAGCTACGAGCAGTACTTC
CDR3: CASSRNVGEESYEQYF

V: TRBV27
J: TRBJ2-2
size: NA
D: NA
DNA: TGTGCCAGCAGTTTTAACGGGATTAATAGGGTCACCGGGGAGCTGTTTTTT
CDR3: CASSFNGINRVTGELFF

V: TRBV18
J: TRBJ1-2
size: NA
D: NA
DNA: TGTGCCAGCTCACCAGAGGGACTTGGCTACACCTTC
CDR3: CASSPEGLGYTF

V: TRBV2
J: TRBJ2-2
size: NA
D: NA
DNA: TGTGCCACTTCTATGGACACCGGGGAGCTGTTTTTT
CDR3: CATSMDTGELFF

V: TRBV4-3
J: TRBJ2-3
size: few
D: TRBD2
DNA: TGCGCCAGCAGCCAAGAGTTAATAAGCGGGGGATTCACAGATACGCAGTATTTT
CDR3: CASSQELISGGFTDTQYF

V: TRBV7-2
J: TRBJ1-1
size: NA
D: TRBD1
DNA: TGTGCCAGCAGCATAAGGACAGGCATGAACACTGAAGCTTTCTTT
CDR3: CASSIRTGMNTEAFF

V: TRBV4-2
J: TRBJ2-5
size: NA
D: TRBD2
DNA: TGTGCCAGCAGCCAAGATCCTAGCGGGGGTGAGACCCAGTACTTC
CDR3: CASSQDPSGGETQYF

V: TRBV7-2
J: TRBJ2-3
size: NA
D: NA
DNA: TGTGCCAGCAGCCGAGGAAATACGCAGTATTTT
CDR3: CASSRGNTQYF

V: TRBV4-1
J: TRBJ2-2
size: NA
D: NA
DNA: TGCGCCAGCAGCCAACTCTATCGGGACACCGGGGAGCTGTTTTTT
CDR3: CASSQLYRDTGELFF

V: TRBV2
J: TRBJ2-1
size: NA
D: TRBD2
DNA: TGTGCCAGCAGTGAGCCCTCTAGCGGACCATACAATGAGCAGTTCTTC
CDR3: CASSEPSSGPYNEQFF

V: TRBV6-1
J: TRBJ2-3
size: NA
D: TRBD2
DNA: TGTGCCAGCAGTGAACGTCTAGCGGGGATATACAGAGCGGCGCAGTATTTT
CDR3: CASSERLAGIYRAAQYF

V: TRBV5-1
J: TRBJ1-2
size: NA
D: TRBD1
DNA: TGCGCCAGCAGTCAGGACAGGCCTAACTATGGCTACACCTTC
CDR3: CASSQDRPNYGYTF

V: TRBV7-9
J: TRBJ1-6
size: NA
D: TRBD1
DNA: TGTGCCAGCAGCTTGGTTCAGGGGGCATCGAATTCACCCCTCCACTTT
CDR3: CASSLVQGASNSPLHF

V: TRBV19
J: TRBJ1-5
size: few
D: NA
DNA: TGTGCCAGTAGTATCAAACAGGGCACTCAGCCCCAGCATTTT
CDR3: CASSIKQGTQPQHF

V: TRBV7-9
J: TRBJ2-5
size: NA
D: NA
DNA: TGTGCCAGCAGCCCCTTTGGTGGCTCAGATCCACAAGAGACCCAGTACTTC
CDR3: CASSPFGGSDPQETQYF

V: TRBV19
J: TRBJ1-6
size: NA
D: TRBD1
DNA: TGTGCCAGTAGTATACGGGGACAGGGATCGGGATCACCCCTCCACTTT
CDR3: CASSIRGQGSGSPLHF

V: TRBV6-1
J: TRBJ2-2
size: NA
D: NA
DNA: TGTGCCAGCAGTGAAACTAACACCGGGGAGCTGTTTTTT
CDR3: CASSETNTGELFF

V: TRBV29-1
J: TRBJ1-1
size: NA
D: NA
DNA: TGCAGCGTTGCTCCTGGCGGGGCTGAAGCTTTCTTT
CDR3: CSVAPGGAEAFF

V: TRBV7-9
J: TRBJ2-7
size: NA
D: NA
DNA: TGTGCCAGCAGCTCTCCCCTCTCCTACGAGCAGTACTTC
CDR3: CASSSPLSYEQYF

V: TRBV5-5
J: TRBJ1-5
size: few
D: NA
DNA: TGTGCCAGCAGCTTGGATTGGGGGGGGTCGGGCAATCAGCCCCAGCATTTT
CDR3: CASSLDWGGSGNQPQHF

V: TRBV5-6
J: TRBJ2-5
size: few
D: NA
DNA: TGTGCCAGCAGCCGACAAAACCACAGAGAAGAGACCCAGTACTTC
CDR3: CASSRQNHREETQYF

V: TRBV2
J: TRBJ1-6
size: NA
D: TRBD1
DNA: TGTGCCAGCAGGCAGGGACAGGGACTTGGTTCACCCCTCCACTTT
CDR3: CASRQGQGLGSPLHF

V: TRBV6-5
J: TRBJ2-1
size: few
D: TRBD1
DNA: TGTGCCAGCAGAATACAGGGGGAGAGCTACAATGAGCAGTTCTTC
CDR3: CASRIQGESYNEQFF

V: TRBV5-1
J: TRBJ1-6
size: NA
D: NA
DNA: TGCGCCAGCAGCTTGGTGCAGGGGCGGGCGAATTCACCCCTCCACTTT
CDR3: CASSLVQGRANSPLHF

V: TRBV6-1
J: TRBJ2-7
size: NA
D: NA
DNA: TGTGCCAGCAGTGAAGCCGAGCAGGGGAACTACGAGCAGTACTTC
CDR3: CASSEAEQGNYEQYF

V: TRBV29-1
J: TRBJ2-3
size: NA
D: TRBD2
DNA: TGCAGCGTTGAAGATCGACAGCGGGGGGCTGGAGATACGCAGTATTTT
CDR3: CSVEDRQRGAGDTQYF

V: TRBV6-5
J: TRBJ2-7
size: NA
D: TRBD1
DNA: TGTGCCAGCAGCCGGGACAGCTTGGGCGAGCAGTACTTC
CDR3: CASSRDSLGEQYF

V: TRBV5-1
J: TRBJ2-5
size: NA
D: TRBD1
DNA: TGCGCCAGCAGCTACGGACAGGGGGCAACAGAGACCCAGTACTTC
CDR3: CASSYGQGATETQYF

V: TRBV5-6
J: TRBJ1-6
size: NA
D: TRBD1
DNA: TGTGCCAGCAGCTTGGGGACAGGGTATAATTCACCCCTCCACTTT
CDR3: CASSLGTGYNSPLHF

V: TRBV23-1
J: TRBJ1-1
size: NA
D: NA
DNA: TGCGCCAGCAGTGAAGGGGCTGAAGCTTTCTTT
CDR3: CASSEGAEAFF

V: TRBV5-1
J: TRBJ2-1
size: NA
D: NA
DNA: TGCGCCAGCAGCTTTTCGAGCGCTGAGCAGTTCTTC
CDR3: CASSFSSAEQFF

V: TRBV6-5
J: TRBJ2-2
size: NA
D: NA
DNA: TGTGCCAGCAGCCGATGGACAGCCGGGGAGCTGTTTTTT
CDR3: CASSRWTAGELFF

V: TRBV9
J: TRBJ2-2
size: NA
D: NA
DNA: TGTGCCAGCAGCGTAGGTGGTCAATGGGGGGCCGGGGAGCTGTTTTTT
CDR3: CASSVGGQWGAGELFF

V: TRBV9
J: TRBJ1-3
size: NA
D: NA
DNA: TGTGCCAGCAGCGTAGCCAACTCTGGAAACACCATATATTTT
CDR3: CASSVANSGNTIYF

V: TRBV2
J: TRBJ1-2
size: NA
D: TRBD1
DNA: TGTGCCAGCAGCGGGGTTGACAGGGGCTATGGCTACACCTTC
CDR3: CASSGVDRGYGYTF

V: TRBV6-6
J: TRBJ1-4
size: few
D: TRBD1
DNA: TGTGCCGCTCGGACAGGTGCTACAAATGAAAAACTGTTTTTT
CDR3: CAARTGATNEKLFF

V: TRBV29-1
J: TRBJ2-7
size: NA
D: NA
DNA: TGCAGCGTTTTTGCGCAGGGAAAGTCCTACGAGCAGTACTTC
CDR3: CSVFAQGKSYEQYF

V: TRBV7-9
J: TRBJ2-1
size: NA
D: TRBD2
DNA: TGTGCCAGCAGCTTAGCCAGCGGGGGATGGTCCTACAATGAGCAGTTCTTC
CDR3: CASSLASGGWSYNEQFF

V: TRBV4-1
J: TRBJ2-2
size: NA
D: NA
DNA: TGCGCCAGCAGCCAAATTCAGGGGATCGCCACCGGGGAGCTGTTTTTT
CDR3: CASSQIQGIATGELFF